This is a list of T cell receptor beta chains from one sample in a study of blood T cell repertoires in COVID-19. Libraries were prepared by immunoSEQ multiplex PCR; TCRdb keeps only in-frame clonotypes and omits some of them. The profile shows about 190,000 clones, roughly 87% of them singletons. Sequenced material: peripheral blood. Receptors originate from a woman aged 35 to 49 with acute or convalescent COVID-19. Each CDR3 is given with its conserved first and last residue. The D gene is left open where the match is weak. A clone size is listed for some rows: how often the clone was seen (once, few, many), or a class if it is expanded.

abundance: once
v_gene: TRBV5-1
j_gene: TRBJ1-2
d_gene: -
CDR3nt: TGCGCCAGCAGCAGGCGAGGACAGTCGAACTATGGCTACACCTTC
CDR3aa: CASSRRGQSNYGYTF

abundance: -
v_gene: TRBV7-9
j_gene: TRBJ2-5
d_gene: -
CDR3nt: TGTGCCAGCAGCTTAGGTCTGCCGGGTTTGGAGACCCAGTACTTC
CDR3aa: CASSLGLPGLETQYF

abundance: -
v_gene: TRBV9
j_gene: TRBJ2-1
d_gene: -
CDR3nt: TGTGCCAGCAGGCTGCTCAGCTCCTACAATGAGCAGTTCTTC
CDR3aa: CASRLLSSYNEQFF

abundance: -
v_gene: TRBV27
j_gene: TRBJ1-6
d_gene: TRBD1
CDR3nt: TGTGCCAGCAGCATCTGGACAGGGGCGTCGAATTCACCCCTCCACTTT
CDR3aa: CASSIWTGASNSPLHF

abundance: -
v_gene: TRBV29-1
j_gene: TRBJ2-5
d_gene: TRBD2
CDR3nt: TGCAGCGTTGGTAGCGGGGGGGAGGAGACCCAGTACTTC
CDR3aa: CSVGSGGEETQYF

abundance: -
v_gene: TRBV28
j_gene: TRBJ1-6
d_gene: -
CDR3nt: TGTGCCAGCAGGGGGTCAGTCGGGGGGCATAATTCACCCCTCCACTTT
CDR3aa: CASRGSVGGHNSPLHF

abundance: -
v_gene: TRBV30
j_gene: TRBJ2-1
d_gene: -
CDR3nt: TGTGCCTGGAGTGTACCTGGGGGAGAGGGAGGTGAGCAGTTCTTC
CDR3aa: CAWSVPGGEGGEQFF

abundance: few
v_gene: TRBV7-3
j_gene: TRBJ2-3
d_gene: TRBD2
CDR3nt: TGTGCCAGCAGCAGCGGGGGGTCGGTAGATACGCAGTATTTT
CDR3aa: CASSSGGSVDTQYF

abundance: -
v_gene: TRBV7-2
j_gene: TRBJ2-1
d_gene: TRBD2
CDR3nt: TGTGCCAGCAGCTTAGGCAGCGGGGGGTTTAGCTCCTACAATGAGCAGTTCTTC
CDR3aa: CASSLGSGGFSSYNEQFF

abundance: -
v_gene: TRBV19
j_gene: TRBJ2-1
d_gene: -
CDR3nt: TGTGCCAGTAGTTCCCAAACGGGGATTGAGCAGTTCTTC
CDR3aa: CASSSQTGIEQFF

abundance: -
v_gene: TRBV27
j_gene: TRBJ1-1
d_gene: -
CDR3nt: TGTGCCAGCAGTTTATACCAGGTGGGGAACACTGAAGCTTTCTTT
CDR3aa: CASSLYQVGNTEAFF

abundance: -
v_gene: TRBV7-2
j_gene: TRBJ2-7
d_gene: -
CDR3nt: TGTGCCAGCAGCACAGGACAGCACTACGAGCAGTACTTC
CDR3aa: CASSTGQHYEQYF

abundance: -
v_gene: TRBV11-2
j_gene: TRBJ1-1
d_gene: -
CDR3nt: TGTGCCAGCAGTCAACAGGGAAACACTGAAGCTTTCTTT
CDR3aa: CASSQQGNTEAFF

abundance: -
v_gene: TRBV11-2
j_gene: TRBJ1-2
d_gene: -
CDR3nt: TGTGCCAGCAGCTCTTGGACAGAGCCGGACTATGGCTACACCTTC
CDR3aa: CASSSWTEPDYGYTF

abundance: -
v_gene: TRBV11-3
j_gene: TRBJ2-1
d_gene: TRBD2
CDR3nt: TGTGCCAGCAGCTTGGAAGGGGACTATCCTTACAATGAGCAGTTCTTC
CDR3aa: CASSLEGDYPYNEQFF

abundance: -
v_gene: TRBV2
j_gene: TRBJ2-5
d_gene: TRBD2
CDR3nt: TGTGCCAGCAGTGAGGACGGACTAGCGGGGGGGCGAATCGCAGAGACCCAGTACTTC
CDR3aa: CASSEDGLAGGRIAETQYF

abundance: -
v_gene: TRBV24-1
j_gene: TRBJ1-3
d_gene: -
CDR3nt: TGTGCCACTTCGGATGGCGGGGCTGGTGACTCTGGAAACACCATATATTTT
CDR3aa: CATSDGGAGDSGNTIYF

abundance: -
v_gene: TRBV11-2
j_gene: TRBJ2-1
d_gene: TRBD2
CDR3nt: TGTGCCAGCAGCCCGACTAGCGGGTTGCAAGAGCAGTTCTTC
CDR3aa: CASSPTSGLQEQFF

abundance: -
v_gene: TRBV5-4
j_gene: TRBJ2-1
d_gene: TRBD1
CDR3nt: TGTGCCAGCAGCTTGGATTACCCGGGACAGAGCTACAATGAGCAGTTCTTC
CDR3aa: CASSLDYPGQSYNEQFF

abundance: many
v_gene: TRBV10-3
j_gene: TRBJ2-2
d_gene: -
CDR3nt: TGTGCCATCTCCACAAGTCCGAACACCGGGGAGCTGTTTTTT
CDR3aa: CAISTSPNTGELFF

abundance: -
v_gene: TRBV14
j_gene: TRBJ2-7
d_gene: -
CDR3nt: TGTGCCAGCAGCCAATCCCCAGGGGGGTCGCAGTACTTC
CDR3aa: CASSQSPGGSQYF

abundance: once
v_gene: TRBV3-1/TRBV3-2
j_gene: TRBJ2-3
d_gene: TRBD2
CDR3nt: TGTGCCAGCAGCCAAGACCGGACTAGCGGGAGGTCAGATACGCAGTATTTT
CDR3aa: CASSQDRTSGRSDTQYF

abundance: -
v_gene: TRBV6-5
j_gene: TRBJ2-1
d_gene: TRBD1
CDR3nt: TGTGCCAGCAGTTCCAACTTCTGGACAGGATGGTATGAGCAGTTCTTC
CDR3aa: CASSSNFWTGWYEQFF

abundance: once
v_gene: TRBV19
j_gene: TRBJ1-6
d_gene: TRBD1
CDR3nt: TGTGCCAGTAGTATATTACCGGGACAGGGGGCGGCCCCCCTCCACTTT
CDR3aa: CASSILPGQGAAPLHF

abundance: once
v_gene: TRBV30
j_gene: TRBJ1-1
d_gene: -
CDR3nt: TGTGCCGGCCACAGAAGGCTGGGTGATGCTTTCTTT
CDR3aa: CAGHRRLGDAFF

abundance: -
v_gene: TRBV19
j_gene: TRBJ1-5
d_gene: TRBD1
CDR3nt: TGTGCCAGTAGTATAGCCGGGACAGTTGTTTTT
CDR3aa: CASSIAGTVVF

abundance: -
v_gene: TRBV7-9
j_gene: TRBJ2-1
d_gene: TRBD2
CDR3nt: TGTGCCAGCAGCCCCACGGCGGGAGTTTCCTACAATGAGCAGTTCTTC
CDR3aa: CASSPTAGVSYNEQFF

abundance: -
v_gene: TRBV29-1
j_gene: TRBJ2-5
d_gene: TRBD2
CDR3nt: TGCAGCGTTCAAGTCGGCGGGAGGGGAGAGACCCAGTACTTC
CDR3aa: CSVQVGGRGETQYF

abundance: -
v_gene: TRBV2
j_gene: TRBJ1-1
d_gene: TRBD1
CDR3nt: TGTGCCAGCAGTGAACTGTACAGGGGGCGGGTGAACACTGAAGCTTTCTTT
CDR3aa: CASSELYRGRVNTEAFF

abundance: -
v_gene: TRBV12-3/TRBV12-4
j_gene: TRBJ1-1
d_gene: -
CDR3nt: TGTGCCAGCAGTTTCTACACTGAAGCTTTCTTT
CDR3aa: CASSFYTEAFF

abundance: once
v_gene: TRBV10-3
j_gene: TRBJ1-4
d_gene: -
CDR3nt: TGTGCCATCAGTCCGCAGGGTGGTAATGAAAAACTGTTTTTT
CDR3aa: CAISPQGGNEKLFF

abundance: -
v_gene: TRBV28
j_gene: TRBJ2-7
d_gene: -
CDR3nt: TGTGCCAGCAGTCGCCCGGGTGTCACCTACGAGCAGTACTTC
CDR3aa: CASSRPGVTYEQYF

abundance: -
v_gene: TRBV2
j_gene: TRBJ2-3
d_gene: TRBD1
CDR3nt: TGTGCCAGCAGTGAGACAGGGGATACGCAGTATTTT
CDR3aa: CASSETGDTQYF

abundance: -
v_gene: TRBV12-5
j_gene: TRBJ2-1
d_gene: -
CDR3nt: TGTGCTAGTGGTTTGGCGACAGCCAATGAGCAGTTCTTC
CDR3aa: CASGLATANEQFF